The rows below give T cell receptor beta chains drawn from one sample of a study of early T cells in non-severe SARS-CoV-2 infection. MiXCR was run by TCRdb on the 5' RACE reads, yielding one entry per CDR3 protein. The sample lists around 80,000 distinct CDR3 sequences; about 12% were seen once. The sample was whole blood. Receptor source: an adult who was a healthcare worker with PCR-confirmed SARS-CoV-2 infection or an uninfected control (not recorded which). CDR3s include the opening cysteine and the closing phenylalanine or tryptophan. A D gene is named only where the DNA matches it firmly. Only part of the rows carry a size: once, few, many, or a class if the clone is expanded.

j_gene	abundance	v_gene	d_gene	CDR3nt	CDR3aa
TRBJ2-3	.	TRBV4-1	TRBD2	TGCGCCAGCAGCTTGGGGACTAGCGGGGACCTTAGGGGGCAGTATTTT	CASSLGTSGDLRGQYF
TRBJ2-3	many	TRBV12-3/TRBV12-4	TRBD2	TGTGCCAGCAGCCCAGGGGCACTAGCGGGATACACAGATACGCAGTATTTT	CASSPGALAGYTDTQYF
TRBJ1-1	.	TRBV30	.	TGTGCCTGGACCCTAGGGGTGAACACTGAAGCTTTCTTT	CAWTLGVNTEAFF
TRBJ1-1	.	TRBV5-4	.	TGTGCCAGCAGCCTTGGAAGGGGCATGAACACTGAAGCTTTCTTT	CASSLGRGMNTEAFF
TRBJ2-5	.	TRBV2	.	TGTGCCAGCAGTGCATGGAGGGAGACCCAGTACTTC	CASSAWRETQYF
TRBJ2-5	.	TRBV28	.	TGTGCCAGCAGTTTATTCGGGAACTTAGAGACCCAGTACTTC	CASSLFGNLETQYF
TRBJ1-4	many	TRBV20-1	.	TGCAGTGCTACTCACCGGGCAGGGAGTCAAAAACTGTTTTTT	CSATHRAGSQKLFF
TRBJ1-1	few	TRBV10-1	.	TGCGCCCCACCCCCCGGCTCAAACACTGAAGCTTTCTTT	CAPPPGSNTEAFF
TRBJ2-3	.	TRBV7-2	.	TGTGCCAGCAGCTTGAAAAGCATGAGAACAGATACGCAGTATTTT	CASSLKSMRTDTQYF
TRBJ2-5	few	TRBV2	TRBD2	TGTGCCAGCAGTGTCAGGAGGGCGACTAGCGAAGAGACCCAGTACTTC	CASSVRRATSEETQYF
TRBJ2-3	.	TRBV3-1	.	TGTGCCAGCAGCCAATCCCCCAAGGATACGCAGTATTTT	CASSQSPKDTQYF
TRBJ2-7	.	TRBV28	TRBD2	TGTGCCAGCAGTTCAGGGACTAGCGGGTTCTACGAGCAGTACTTC	CASSSGTSGFYEQYF
TRBJ1-3	few	TRBV4-2	TRBD1	TGTGCCAGCAGCACAGGGGGCTCTGGAAACACCATATATTTT	CASSTGGSGNTIYF
TRBJ2-7	many	TRBV20-1	.	TGCAGTTTGGGGTCGCCAGGGAGTCCCTACGAGCAGTACTTC	CSLGSPGSPYEQYF
TRBJ2-1	few	TRBV29-1	.	TGCAGCGTTGAAAACGGGAGACAGGATGAGCAGTTCTTC	CSVENGRQDEQFF
TRBJ1-5	many	TRBV20-1	.	TGCAGTGCGGAAGGGGGATCTGGAAATCAGCCCCAGCATTTT	CSAEGGSGNQPQHF
TRBJ2-1	many	TRBV2	TRBD2	TGTGCCAGCAGTTTGGGCGGGAGAGTTCAGTTCTTC	CASSLGGRVQFF
TRBJ2-1	few	TRBV20-1	.	TGCAGTGCTAGAGATTTCGTGGTAGCCGCTGTGGGTGAGCAGTTCTTC	CSARDFVVAAVGEQFF
TRBJ2-1	few	TRBV28	TRBD1	TGTGCCAGCGGGACCAGGGGGTCCTACAATGAGCAGTTCTTC	CASGTRGSYNEQFF
TRBJ2-2	many	TRBV27	TRBD1	TGTGCCAGCAGTTTATCATGGGGACAGAACGGGGAGCTGTTTTTT	CASSLSWGQNGELFF
TRBJ2-1	.	TRBV3-1	TRBD2	TGTGCCAGCAGCCCCCTTAGCGGGAGAGTCAATGAGCAGTTCTTC	CASSPLSGRVNEQFF
TRBJ2-3	many	TRBV11-2	.	TGTGCCAGCAGCCCGCTAACAACTAGCACAGATACGCAGTATTTT	CASSPLTTSTDTQYF